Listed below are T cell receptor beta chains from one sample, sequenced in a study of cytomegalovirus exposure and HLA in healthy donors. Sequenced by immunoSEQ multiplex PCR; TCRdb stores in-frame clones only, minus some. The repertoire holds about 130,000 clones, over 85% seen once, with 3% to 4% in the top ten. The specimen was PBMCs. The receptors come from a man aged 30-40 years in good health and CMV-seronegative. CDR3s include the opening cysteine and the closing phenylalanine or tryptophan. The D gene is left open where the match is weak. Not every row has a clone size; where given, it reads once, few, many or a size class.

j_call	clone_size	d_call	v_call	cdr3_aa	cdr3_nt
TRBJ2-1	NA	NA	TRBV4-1	CASSQDISYNEQFF	TGCGCCAGCAGCCAAGATATTTCCTACAATGAGCAGTTCTTC
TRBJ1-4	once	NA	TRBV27	CASSVTGSLSVKLFF	TGTGCCAGCAGTGTAACAGGGAGTCTTTCGGTAAAACTGTTTTTT
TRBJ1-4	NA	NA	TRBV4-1	CASSQDGGDEKLFF	TGCGCCAGCAGCCAAGATGGAGGCGATGAAAAACTGTTTTTT
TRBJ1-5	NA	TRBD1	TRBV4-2	CASSQETGGRNQPQHF	TGTGCCAGCAGCCAAGAAACAGGGGGCCGCAATCAGCCCCAGCATTTT
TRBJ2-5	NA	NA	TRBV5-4	CASSLGGASEVETQYF	TGTGCCAGCAGCTTGGGTGGGGCTAGCGAGGTGGAGACCCAGTACTTC
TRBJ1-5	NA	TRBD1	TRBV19	CASEDRAGQPQHF	TGTGCCTCCGAAGACAGGGCAGGACAGCCCCAGCATTTT
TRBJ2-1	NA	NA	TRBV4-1	CASSQSSGLVYNEQFF	TGCGCCAGCAGCCAGAGTTCGGGACTCGTTTACAATGAGCAGTTCTTC
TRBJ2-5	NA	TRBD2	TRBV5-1	CASSTLAGEHQETQYF	TGCGCCAGCAGCACGCTAGCGGGGGAACACCAAGAGACCCAGTACTTC
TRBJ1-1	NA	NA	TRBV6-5	CASSYEGHANTEAFF	TGTGCCAGCAGTTACGAAGGACACGCGAACACTGAAGCTTTCTTT
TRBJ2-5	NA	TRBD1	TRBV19	CASSFDRGRETQYF	TGTGCCAGTAGTTTCGACAGGGGGAGAGAGACCCAGTACTTC
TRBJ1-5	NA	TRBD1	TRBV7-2	CASSLYRDRGQGNQPQHF	TGTGCCAGCAGCTTGTATCGGGACAGGGGGCAAGGCAATCAGCCCCAGCATTTT
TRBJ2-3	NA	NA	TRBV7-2	CASSTYGDTQYF	TGTGCCAGCAGCACCTACGGAGATACGCAGTATTTT
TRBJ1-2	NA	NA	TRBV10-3	CAISYLGYGYTF	TGTGCCATCAGTTACCTCGGCTATGGCTACACCTTC
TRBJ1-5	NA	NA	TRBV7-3	CASSLKSPNDNQPQHF	TGTGCCAGCAGCTTAAAATCGCCTAATGACAATCAGCCCCAGCATTTT
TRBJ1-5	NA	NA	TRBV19	CASSIAPGRGRGNQPQHF	TGTGCCAGTAGTATAGCCCCGGGGAGGGGCAGGGGCAATCAGCCCCAGCATTTT
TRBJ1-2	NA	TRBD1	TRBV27	CASSLAGGGFGYTF	TGTGCCAGCAGTTTAGCAGGGGGCGGGTTTGGCTACACCTTC
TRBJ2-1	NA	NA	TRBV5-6	CASSLMEEQFF	TGTGCCAGCAGCTTGATGGAGGAGCAGTTCTTC
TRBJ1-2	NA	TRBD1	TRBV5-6	CASSLEGTGFYGYTF	TGTGCCAGCAGCTTGGAGGGGACAGGGTTCTATGGCTACACCTTC
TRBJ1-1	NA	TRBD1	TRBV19	CASSMRAGGMNTEAFF	TGTGCCAGTAGTATGCGGGCAGGGGGGATGAACACTGAAGCTTTCTTT
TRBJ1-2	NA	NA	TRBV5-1	CASSLSGYGYTF	TGCGCCAGCAGCTTATCAGGCTATGGCTACACCTTC
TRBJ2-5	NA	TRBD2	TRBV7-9	CASSLGEGTQYF	TGTGCCAGCAGCTTAGGGGAGGGGACCCAGTACTTC
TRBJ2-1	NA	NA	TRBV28	CASRQVSYNEQFF	TGTGCCAGCAGACAGGTTTCCTACAATGAGCAGTTCTTC
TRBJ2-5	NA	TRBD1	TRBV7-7	CASSLGTAQETQYF	TGTGCTAGCAGCCTCGGGACAGCACAAGAGACCCAGTACTTC
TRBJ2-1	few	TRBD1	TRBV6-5	CASSTTGQGRNEQFF	TGTGCCAGCAGCACAACGGGACAGGGTCGCAATGAGCAGTTCTTC
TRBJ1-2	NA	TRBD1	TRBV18	CASSPDRDYGYTF	TGTGCCAGCTCACCCGACAGGGACTATGGCTACACCTTC
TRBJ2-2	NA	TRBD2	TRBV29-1	CSVEPSGGDAWSGELFF	TGCAGCGTTGAGCCTAGCGGGGGGGATGCTTGGTCCGGGGAGCTGTTTTTT
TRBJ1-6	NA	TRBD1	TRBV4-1	CASSPHDRASNSPLHF	TGCGCCAGCAGCCCGCATGACAGGGCCTCTAATTCACCCCTCCACTTT
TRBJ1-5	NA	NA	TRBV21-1	CASSKVQQAIHQPQHF	TGTGCCAGCAGCAAAGTTCAACAGGCGATTCATCAGCCCCAGCATTTT
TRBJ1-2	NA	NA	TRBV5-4	CASSFGRTGRTYGYTF	TGTGCCAGCAGCTTTGGTCGTACAGGCAGAACCTATGGCTACACCTTC
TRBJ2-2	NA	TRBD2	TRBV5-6	CASSWTSGTGELFF	TGTGCCAGCAGCTGGACTAGCGGCACCGGGGAGCTGTTTTTT
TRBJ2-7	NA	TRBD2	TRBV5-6	CASSLYSGGFNYEQYF	TGTGCCAGCAGCTTGTATAGCGGGGGGTTCAACTACGAGCAGTACTTC
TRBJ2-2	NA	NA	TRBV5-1	CASSRGAGDTGELFF	TGCGCCAGCAGCCGGGGGGCAGGGGACACCGGGGAGCTGTTTTTT
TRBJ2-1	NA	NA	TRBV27	CASREEFENEQFF	TGTGCCAGCAGGGAGGAGTTCGAGAATGAGCAGTTCTTC
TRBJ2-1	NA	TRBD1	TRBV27	CASSNRDRGYPEQFF	TGTGCCAGCAGTAACCGGGACAGGGGGTACCCTGAGCAGTTCTTC
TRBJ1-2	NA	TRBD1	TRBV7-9	CASSTLRDRGRIYGYTF	TGTGCCAGCAGCACACTCCGGGACAGGGGGCGCATCTATGGCTACACCTTC
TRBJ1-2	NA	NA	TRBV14	CASSQDYGYGYTF	TGTGCCAGCAGCCAAGATTACGGCTATGGCTACACCTTC
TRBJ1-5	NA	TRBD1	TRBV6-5	CASSLDRASNQPQHF	TGTGCCAGCAGTTTAGACAGGGCCTCCAATCAGCCCCAGCATTTT
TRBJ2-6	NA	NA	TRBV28	CASGEREYLGANVLTF	TGTGCCAGCGGGGAGAGGGAGTATCTCGGGGCCAACGTCCTGACTTTC
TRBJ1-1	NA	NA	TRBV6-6	CASSSPDSGVEAFF	TGTGCCAGCAGTTCCCCTGATTCCGGGGTTGAAGCTTTCTTT
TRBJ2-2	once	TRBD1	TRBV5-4	CASSPGQGTGELFF	TGTGCCAGCAGCCCGGGACAGGGGACCGGGGAGCTGTTTTTT
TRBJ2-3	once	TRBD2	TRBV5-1	CASSYPGTSGGASDTQYF	TGCGCCAGCAGCTACCCCGGGACTAGCGGGGGGGCATCAGATACGCAGTATTTT
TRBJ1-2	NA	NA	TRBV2	CASSEQAVRNYGYTF	TGTGCCAGCAGTGAACAAGCGGTGCGAAACTATGGCTACACCTTC
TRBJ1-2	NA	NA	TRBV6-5	CASSYSPPNYGYTF	TGTGCCAGCAGTTACTCCCCCCCGAACTATGGCTACACCTTC
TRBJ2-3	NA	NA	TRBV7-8	CASSFRLDASGDTQYF	TGTGCCAGCAGCTTTCGTTTAGATGCCTCGGGAGATACGCAGTATTTT
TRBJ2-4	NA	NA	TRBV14	CASSQSSTGKNIQYF	TGTGCCAGCAGCCAATCCTCTACAGGCAAAAACATTCAGTACTTC
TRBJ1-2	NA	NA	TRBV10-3	CAIRDTGANYGYTF	TGTGCCATCAGGGACACTGGAGCTAACTATGGCTACACCTTC
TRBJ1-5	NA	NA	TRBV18	CASSPGAANQPQHF	TGTGCCAGCTCACCAGGGGCAGCCAATCAGCCCCAGCATTTT
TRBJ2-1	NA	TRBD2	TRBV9	CASSPIAGGPYTEQFF	TGTGCCAGCAGCCCCATAGCGGGGGGACCTTACACTGAGCAGTTCTTC
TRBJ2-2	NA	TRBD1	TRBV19	CASSIRGTGELFF	TGTGCCAGTAGTATCAGGGGGACCGGGGAGCTGTTTTTT